The 17 T cell receptor beta chains listed next were all sequenced from one sample in a study of neurological immune-mediated disorders (dated by TCRdb to about 2019). The protocol used for the library was 5' RACE. Sequencing used an Illumina HiSeq 2500. TCRdb passed the public sequencing reads through fastp at Q25 and MiXCR, retaining productive beta sequences. Every entry covers one CDR3 protein and lists the most common genes and DNA from its rows. For this sample the table gives tens of thousands of distinct CDR3 sequences, of which less than 15% were detected only once. Roughly 6.8% of the sample comes from the top ten. Sequenced material: PBMCs. Receptors were obtained from a woman in her 50s in good health.

There are many counts of this clonotype. The chain links TRBV28 to TRBJ2-6, with 9 bases identical to TRBD1. The CDR3 is 17 amino acids. Germline loops: CDR1 MDHEN, CDR2 SYDVKM. Unmatched junction bases numbered 4, after V lost 4 bases and J lost 0 bases. The CDR3 spells CASSSGQGLSGANVLTF. CDR3 bases: TGTGCCAGCAGTTCCGGACAGGGGCTCTCTGGGGCCAACGTCCTGACTTTC. Drawing the rest from reference TRBV28 and TRBJ2-6, the complete variable domain is DVKVTQSSRYLVKRTGEKVFLECVQDMDHENMFWYRQDPGLGLRLIYFSYDVKMKEKGDIPEGYSVSREKKERFSLILESASTNQTSMYLCASSSGQGLSGANVLTFGAGSRLTVL.

This clonotype was found many times. The genes are TRBV28 and TRBJ1-1; TRBD1 agrees at 8 bases. CDR3 length: 17 residues. Germline V CDR1 and CDR2: MDHEN, SYDVKM. The trim removed 2 bases at V and 0 bases at J, leaving 8 bases unmatched. The CDR3 loop is CASSLPTGAMMNTEAFF. CDR3 DNA: TGTGCCAGCAGTTTACCGACAGGGGCAATGATGAACACTGAAGCTTTCTTT.

The DNA for the CDR3 is TGTGCCAGCAGTGTAAGCGGGAGGGGTTACAATGAGCAGTTCTTC. It is translated as CASSVSGRGYNEQFF. The chain combines TRBV7-2 with TRBJ2-1, with 10 bases aligning to TRBD2. The ends lost 6 bases at V and 4 bases at J; junction bases unmatched: 6. CDR3 length: 15 amino acids. Germline V gene data show CDR1 as SGHTA and CDR2 as FQGNSA.

This clonotype was seen repeatedly, ten times or more. V and J are TRBV10-3 and TRBJ2-5, with 10 bases that match TRBD1. There are 13 residues in the CDR3. CDR1 is ENHRY, CDR2 SYGVKD, per germline. Unmatched junction bases numbered 3, after V lost 7 bases and J lost 4 bases. The CDR3 loop is CAIKGTGVETQYF. CDR3 DNA sequence: TGTGCCATCAAAGGGACAGGGGTAGAGACCCAGTACTTC.

This clonotype was detected ten times or more. This chain joins TRBV18 and TRBJ2-1; D possibly corresponds to TRBD1 (5 bases). The germline V gene encodes CDR1 KGHSH and CDR2 LQKENI. V dropped 2 bases and J dropped 5 bases, with 7 bases sitting between them. This CDR3 is 13 amino acids long. The chain's CDR3 is CASSPGADNEQFF. The CDR3 bases are TGTGCCAGCTCACCAGGGGCGGACAATGAGCAGTTCTTC.

J is TRBJ2-6 and V is TRBV20-1; possibly TRBD2 for D (6 bases). Trimming shortened V by 0 bases and J by 4 bases, and 13 bases separated the two germline ends. There are 16 residues in the CDR3. Germline V gene data show CDR1 as DFQATT and CDR2 as SNEGSKA (reference sequence). The CDR3 DNA reads TGCAGTGCTAGAGATTTGTACAGCGGGGGGGCCAACGTCCTGACTTTC. Its translation: CSARDLYSGGANVLTF.

This clonotype has at least ten counts. The chain employs TRBV7-9 and TRBJ2-7, with TRBD1 identical over 7 bases. V gave up 0 bases and J gave up 5 bases; unmatched junction bases: 1. Germline V lookup: CDR1 SEHNR, CDR2 FQNEAQ (reference sequence). CDR3 length: 13 amino acids. CDR3 residues: CASSLAGGDEQYF. As DNA, the CDR3 is TGTGCCAGCAGCTTAGCAGGGGGCGACGAGCAGTACTTC. The whole variable domain, remainder taken from reference TRBV7-9 and TRBJ2-7, is DTGVSQNPRHKITKRGQNVTFRCDPISEHNRLYWYRQTLGQGPEFLTYFQNEAQLEKSRLLSDRFSAERPKGSFSTLEIQRTEQGDSAMYLCASSLAGGDEQYFGPGTRLTVT.

The rearrangement uses TRBV7-6 and TRBJ2-1; D call uncertain. Germline CDR1 and CDR2: SGHVS and FNYEAQ. The V end lost 2 bases, the J end lost 0 bases, and 14 bases lay between the germline ends. The CDR3 has 17 amino acids. The CDR3 DNA follows: TGTGCCAGCAGCTTAAGGACCATACAGAGCTCCTACAATGAGCAGTTCTTC. Translating it yields CASSLRTIQSSYNEQFF.

This clonotype was seen only a few times. The chain links TRBV5-1 to TRBJ1-1; weak D call: TRBD1 (5 bases). The germline CDR1 and CDR2 sequences are SGHRS and YFSETQ. CDR3 length: 15 amino acids. V lost 3 bases to trimming and J lost 2 bases, with 14 bases between them. CDR3 in DNA: TGCGCCAGCAGCTCGGCCCTGGGGGGAAACACTGAAGCTTTCTTT. The encoded protein is CASSSALGGNTEAFF.

This clonotype has at least ten counts. J is TRBJ2-3 and V is TRBV6-2 or TRBV6-3; possible D gene TRBD1, 5 bases. The germline V and J ends were trimmed by 4 bases and 0 bases, with 14 bases remaining between them. Per germline, CDR1 MNHEY and CDR2 SVGEGT. The CDR3 spans 16 residues. The CDR3 DNA follows: TGTGCCAGCAGTTTTACGACAGTTGTCAGCACAGATACGCAGTATTTT. This translates into CASSFTTVVSTDTQYF.

This clonotype was seen many times. The chain combines TRBV9 with TRBJ2-5; 7 nucleotides agree with TRBD2. The junction had 7 bases not matched to a gene; V was cut back by 4 bases and J by 4 bases. Per the germline V gene, CDR1 is SGDLS and CDR2 is YYNGEE. This CDR3 is 14 amino acids long. This chain's CDR3 is CASSSRLAPETQYF. The CDR3 DNA reads as TGTGCCAGCAGCTCCAGACTAGCCCCAGAGACCCAGTACTTC.

This clonotype was detected many times. V is TRBV5-1 and J is TRBJ2-2; TRBD1 matches at 8 bases. Germline V gene sequence: CDR1 SGHRS, CDR2 YFSETQ. J lost 4 bases, V lost 5 bases, and 4 bases had no gene match. The CDR3 contains 14 residues. CDR3: CASSWDRPTGELFF. CDR3 in DNA: TGCGCCAGCAGTTGGGACAGGCCCACCGGGGAGCTGTTTTTT. The complete variable domain, with remaining parts taken from reference TRBV5-1 and TRBJ2-2, reads KAGVTQTPRYLIKTRGQQVTLSCSPISGHRSVSWYQQTPGQGLQFLFEYFSETQRNKGNFPGRFSGRQFSNSRSEMNVSTLELGDSALYLCASSWDRPTGELFFGEGSRLTVL.

This clonotype was seen repeatedly, ten times or more. The chain combines TRBV28 with TRBJ1-1, with D unresolved. Germline V gene data show CDR1 as MDHEN and CDR2 as SYDVKM. This CDR3 comprises 12 residues. V shed 8 bases and J shed 1 base, with 8 bases lying between them. CDR3 nucleotide sequence: TGTGCCAGCGGTGTCCCGAACACTGAAGCTTTCTTT. It is translated as CASGVPNTEAFF. Together with reference TRBV28 and TRBJ1-1, the CDR3 gives the full variable domain: DVKVTQSSRYLVKRTGEKVFLECVQDMDHENMFWYRQDPGLGLRLIYFSYDVKMKEKGDIPEGYSVSREKKERFSLILESASTNQTSMYLCASGVPNTEAFFGQGTRLTVV.

This clonotype was seen at least ten times. V usage is TRBV2 and J usage is TRBJ2-3; D remains unclear. The CDR3 loop spans 12 amino acids. Germline-derived CDR1 and CDR2 are SNHLY and FYNNEI. V was trimmed by 7 bases and J by 1 base, leaving 6 bases between them. The CDR3 DNA follows: TGTGCCAGCAACTATGGCACAGATACGCAGTATTTT. As protein: CASNYGTDTQYF. Full variable domain (missing parts from reference TRBV2 and TRBJ2-3): EPEVTQTPSHQVTQMGQEVILRCVPISNHLYFYWYRQILGQKVEFLVSFYNNEISEKSEIFDDQFSVERPDGSNFTLKIRSTKLEDSAMYFCASNYGTDTQYFGPGTRLTVL.

This clonotype was seen repeatedly, ten times or more. The chain has TRBV7-8 and TRBJ2-1; 7 nucleotides match TRBD2. From germline, CDR1 is SGHVS and CDR2 FQNEAQ. Trimming cost V 1 base and J 0 bases; bases outside gene matches: 3. The CDR3 contains 16 residues. Here the CDR3 reads CASSLGGGGSYNEQFF. DNA of the CDR3: TGTGCCAGCAGCTTAGGTGGGGGGGGCTCCTACAATGAGCAGTTCTTC.

This clonotype was detected ten times or more. The gene calls are TRBV5-1 and TRBJ2-5; D remains ambiguous. Trimming left V 4 bases short and J 0 bases short, with 4 bases between. The V gene's germline CDR1 is SGHRS and CDR2 YFSETQ. This CDR3 region has 12 residues. CDR3: CASSPYQETQYF. CDR3 sequence (DNA): TGCGCCAGCAGCCCTTACCAAGAGACCCAGTACTTC.

This clonotype was picked up many times. The CDR3 spells CASSFHDPTETQYF. The CDR3 bases are TGCGCCAGCAGCTTTCACGACCCGACGGAGACCCAGTACTTC. The chain recombines TRBV5-1 with TRBJ2-5; D gene uncertain. CDR1 is SGHRS and CDR2 is YFSETQ in the germline V gene. This CDR3 has 14 amino acids. The V end was cut by 2 bases, the J end by 5 bases, with 13 bases between.